These T cell receptor beta chains were read from a single sample in a study of blood T cell repertoires in COVID-19. The data were produced by immunoSEQ multiplex PCR, yet TCRdb's version contains in-frame clones alone and is incomplete. The sample shows around 170,000 clones, about 80% of them seen only once. The sample taken for sequencing was peripheral blood. These receptors were taken from a man in his 70s who had recovered from COVID-19. Each CDR3 is given without its conserved first and last residue. Each record gives: J gene, V gene, CDR3 protein.

J: TRBJ1-2
V: TRBV30
CDR3: AWGGTGGIYGYT

J: TRBJ1-2
V: TRBV10-3
CDR3: AISTPGSGGYT

J: TRBJ1-2
V: TRBV28
CDR3: ASSLWGQGFDGYT

J: TRBJ1-1
V: TRBV24-1
CDR3: ATSDGDRGAEAF

J: TRBJ2-1
V: TRBV6-5
CDR3: ASSYVTSGSYNEQF

J: TRBJ2-7
V: TRBV9
CDR3: ASSRDSSYEQY

J: TRBJ2-7
V: TRBV28
CDR3: ASSQNSGRGSEQY

J: TRBJ1-1
V: TRBV12-3/TRBV12-4
CDR3: ASTWTTHTEAF

J: TRBJ1-2
V: TRBV2
CDR3: ASSGRGNYGYT

J: TRBJ2-3
V: TRBV5-1
CDR3: ASSFRGRGDTQY

J: TRBJ2-3
V: TRBV7-9
CDR3: ASRLFADTQY

J: TRBJ2-5
V: TRBV9
CDR3: ASSVASGGETQY

J: TRBJ2-5
V: TRBV19
CDR3: ASSNSRQETQY

J: TRBJ1-4
V: TRBV10-2
CDR3: ASRDRQGGNEKLF

J: TRBJ2-1
V: TRBV2
CDR3: ASSEDGTSGIQF

J: TRBJ2-3
V: TRBV10-3
CDR3: AIQREGPDTQY

J: TRBJ1-6
V: TRBV19
CDR3: ASSIGDRDSPLH

J: TRBJ2-7
V: TRBV11-2
CDR3: ASSLDLSNSYEQY

J: TRBJ2-7
V: TRBV9
CDR3: ASSVAGDSYYEQY

J: TRBJ2-7
V: TRBV28
CDR3: ASSDRVEQY